The rows below give T cell receptor beta chains drawn from one sample of a study of vaccination and CD4 T cells after COVID-19. TCRdb re-called the PCR reads through MiXCR, storing one row per CDR3 protein. The table lists approximately 20,000 distinct CDR3 sequences, roughly half of them singletons, with about 9.4% in the top ten. These receptors lack a known antigen. The sequenced sample was CD4+ T cells from blood, cultured in vitro. These TCRs come from a human donor who had recovered from COVID-19. Both conserved end residues are part of each CDR3. D genes are given only for firm matches. The size entry is marked missing in some rows and otherwise reads once, few, many or a size class.

v_call	d_call	j_call	clone_size	cdr3_nt	cdr3_aa
TRBV2	-	TRBJ1-1	-	TGTGCCAGCAGAAGATGGGGCGCGAGTGAAGCTTTCTTT	CASRRWGASEAFF
TRBV21-1	-	TRBJ2-7	-	TGTGCCAGCAGCAAATGGATCGCAGGATTGTACGAGCAGTACTTC	CASSKWIAGLYEQYF
TRBV19	-	TRBJ2-5	few	TGTGCCAGTAAGCCCGCGGACCGAGAGACCCAGTACTTC	CASKPADRETQYF
TRBV7-3	-	TRBJ2-3	-	TGTGCCAGCAGGCCAGATACGCAGTATTTT	CASRPDTQYF
TRBV2	-	TRBJ1-2	few	TGTGCCAGCAGTGTCCTCGCAACCGGCTACACCTTC	CASSVLATGYTF
TRBV20-1	-	TRBJ1-1	few	TGCAGTGCTAGAAATAATAGGGGAGGAGTGATCACTGAAGCTTTCTTT	CSARNNRGGVITEAFF
TRBV12-3/TRBV12-4	-	TRBJ2-1	-	TGTGCCAGCAGTTTTCGCATTGGGCACAATGAGCAGTTCTTC	CASSFRIGHNEQFF
TRBV28	-	TRBJ2-1	-	TGTGCCAGCAGTTTACCTAGGCTACACATTAACAATGAGCAGTTCTTC	CASSLPRLHINNEQFF
TRBV10-3	-	TRBJ2-7	-	TGTGCCATCAGTCCGCGGGAAGGCACAGGGATCCCCTACGAGCAGTACTTC	CAISPREGTGIPYEQYF
TRBV7-9	TRBD1	TRBJ2-7	-	TGTGCCAGCACCACGGGACAGGGAGACTACGAGCAGTACTTC	CASTTGQGDYEQYF
TRBV7-2	TRBD1	TRBJ2-2	-	TGTGCCAGCAGCCGACAGGGCCCCGGGGAGCTGTTTTTT	CASSRQGPGELFF
TRBV7-3	TRBD2	TRBJ2-6	few	TGTGCCAGCAGTCATCGGACTAGCGGTATTGGATCTCAATCTGGGGCCAACGTCCTGACTTTC	CASSHRTSGIGSQSGANVLTF
TRBV2	TRBD1	TRBJ2-5	-	TGTGCCAGCAGACTAAGGACAGGGGGAGGGGAGACCCAGTACTTC	CASRLRTGGGETQYF
TRBV5-8	-	TRBJ1-1	few	TGTGCCAGCAGCCACAGCGGGCCCCTCGGGGACACTGAAGCTTTCTTT	CASSHSGPLGDTEAFF
TRBV10-3	-	TRBJ2-2	few	TGTGCCATCGTGGACACCGGGGAGCTGTTTTTT	CAIVDTGELFF
TRBV27	-	TRBJ2-1	-	TGTGCCAGCAGTTTATATCCCACTGACAATGAGCAGTTCTTC	CASSLYPTDNEQFF
TRBV30	TRBD1	TRBJ1-5	few	TGTGCCTGGTCGGGACAGGTGCGAGGGGCCCAGCATTTT	CAWSGQVRGAQHF
TRBV2	-	TRBJ1-5	-	TGTGCCAGCAGCCAAGTGTCTCAGCCCCAGCATTTT	CASSQVSQPQHF
TRBV27	TRBD2	TRBJ2-3	-	TGTGCCAGCAGTTTAACGGGAGGCGGATTTTCACAGTATTTT	CASSLTGGGFSQYF
TRBV28	-	TRBJ1-2	-	TGTGCCAGCAGACTGGACGGGGGGTGGTTAGACTATGGCTACACCTTC	CASRLDGGWLDYGYTF
TRBV27	-	TRBJ1-5	-	TGTGCCAGCAGTTTAAATAGAAATCAGCCCCAGCATTTT	CASSLNRNQPQHF
TRBV12-3/TRBV12-4	-	TRBJ1-4	-	TGTGCCAGCAGTTTCTGGGAGGGTCCCGTCGAAAAACTGTTTTTT	CASSFWEGPVEKLFF
TRBV6-1	TRBD1	TRBJ1-2	few	TGTGCCAGCCGGGACAGTAAAGGAGTCTCGGGCGGCTACACCTTC	CASRDSKGVSGGYTF
TRBV7-9	-	TRBJ2-7	-	TGTGCCAGCAGCCCATCTTACGAGCAGTACTTC	CASSPSYEQYF
TRBV27	-	TRBJ1-1	few	TGTGCCAGCAGTTCGTTTAGGGCCACTGAAGCTTTCTTT	CASSSFRATEAFF
TRBV7-2	-	TRBJ1-1	-	TGTGCCAGCAGCTTGGGCCCCAACGGGGGATGGAACACTGAAGCTTTCTTT	CASSLGPNGGWNTEAFF
TRBV5-6	-	TRBJ2-7	-	TGTGCCAGCAGCTTGGCCGTAGACAGTTTGTACGAGCAGTACTTC	CASSLAVDSLYEQYF
TRBV20-1	-	TRBJ2-7	-	TGCAGTGCTAGCGCGCCGGCTAAGGAGAACGAGCAGTACTTC	CSASAPAKENEQYF
TRBV5-1	TRBD1	TRBJ1-1	few	TGCGCCAGCAGCTGGGACAGGGAGGTTTCCACTGAAGCTTTCTTT	CASSWDREVSTEAFF
TRBV12-5	-	TRBJ1-1	-	TGTGCTAGTGGTTTGTCGACTTTCGGGAACACTGAAGCTTTCTTT	CASGLSTFGNTEAFF
TRBV6-5	TRBD1	TRBJ2-2	few	TGTGCCAGCAGTTATGGGACAGGGGTCACCGGGGAGCTGTTTTTT	CASSYGTGVTGELFF
TRBV20-1	TRBD2	TRBJ2-7	-	TGCAGTGCTAGACTAGCGGGTAGCTCCTACGAGCAGTACTTC	CSARLAGSSYEQYF
TRBV5-1	-	TRBJ2-1	-	TGCGCCAGCAGGCTGGCAGGGAGTCTCCACAATGAGCAGTTCTTC	CASRLAGSLHNEQFF
TRBV20-1	TRBD2	TRBJ2-2	medium-sized	TGCAGTGCTAAATCCGGGACTAGCGGTCACCACGGGGAGCTGTTTTTT	CSAKSGTSGHHGELFF
TRBV20-1	-	TRBJ1-1	once	TGCAGTGCTAAGAAAGGGGCCCGAGGCACTGAAGCTTTCTTT	CSAKKGARGTEAFF
TRBV20-1	TRBD1	TRBJ1-2	-	TGCAGTGCTAGGCACCCGGGACAGCGAGAATATGGCTACACCTTC	CSARHPGQREYGYTF
TRBV7-9	-	TRBJ1-6	few	TGTGCCAGCAGCTTGACGGATAGTAATTCACCCCTCCACTTT	CASSLTDSNSPLHF
TRBV6-1	-	TRBJ2-3	-	TGTGCTAGCAGGCCACAACGAGTACAGGGCGCCTCTAGCACAGATACGCAGTATTTT	CASRPQRVQGASSTDTQYF
TRBV28	TRBD2	TRBJ2-5	-	TGTGCCAGCAGTTGGGGGGGAGGAGAGACCCAGTACTTC	CASSWGGGETQYF
TRBV20-1	-	TRBJ2-1	-	TGCAGTGCCATCCGGGACAACTCCTACAATGAGCAGTTCTTC	CSAIRDNSYNEQFF
TRBV7-2	-	TRBJ1-1	-	TGTGCCAGCAGTGGGGGGGCTTTGAACACTGAAGCTTTCTTT	CASSGGALNTEAFF
TRBV7-8	TRBD1	TRBJ1-5	-	TGTGCCAGCAGCTTAGCAGGGGGCTATAGCAATCAGCCCCAGCATTTT	CASSLAGGYSNQPQHF
TRBV10-3	TRBD1	TRBJ1-2	-	TGTGCCATCAGTGAAGGGGGCGGGTACTATGGCTACACCTTC	CAISEGGGYYGYTF
TRBV10-2	-	TRBJ2-2	-	TGCGCCAGTAAAAAAATTAACGATGGGGAGCTGTTTTTT	CASKKINDGELFF
TRBV7-7	TRBD1	TRBJ1-5	-	TGTGCCAGCAGCTTAGCGGGACAGGTGGTCAATCAGCCCCAGCATTTT	CASSLAGQVVNQPQHF
TRBV29-1	-	TRBJ1-5	-	TGCAGCGGGGGGGGGATGAATCAGCCCCAGCATTTT	CSGGGMNQPQHF
TRBV5-1	-	TRBJ2-7	once	TGCGCCAGCAGGGACGGGAGCTCCTACGAGCAGTACTTC	CASRDGSSYEQYF
TRBV7-2	TRBD2	TRBJ2-1	-	TGTGCCAGCAGCCCTGGGACTAGCCCGTTCTTC	CASSPGTSPFF
TRBV5-1	TRBD2	TRBJ2-3	once	TGCGCCAGCAGAGATAGCGGGAGGGAGGCAGATACGCAGTATTTT	CASRDSGREADTQYF
TRBV6-2/TRBV6-3	TRBD2	TRBJ2-7	-	TGTGCCAGCACCCGGACTAGCGGAGGTTCCTACGAGCAGTACTTC	CASTRTSGGSYEQYF
TRBV20-1	TRBD1	TRBJ1-2	-	TGCAGTGCTATCCAGGGACAGGGGTTAGGCTACACCTTC	CSAIQGQGLGYTF
TRBV20-1	TRBD2	TRBJ2-1	-	TGCAGTGCTAGTAAGGGTAATGCGGGAGGGCCATATGAGCAGTTCTTC	CSASKGNAGGPYEQFF
TRBV11-1	TRBD2	TRBJ2-5	-	TGTGCCAGCAGCACGCGACGGGGGGTAGGGGAGACCCAGTACTTC	CASSTRRGVGETQYF
TRBV20-1	-	TRBJ2-7	few	TGCAGTGCTTTCGACGGTTTAGGGGAGCAGTACTTC	CSAFDGLGEQYF
TRBV10-3	TRBD2	TRBJ2-5	-	TGTGCCATCAGGAATGGAGCGGGGAACCAAGAGACCCAGTACTTC	CAIRNGAGNQETQYF
TRBV5-4	-	TRBJ1-1	-	TGTGCCAGCAGCTCGGCAATGAGTGGGGGGGCTGAAGCTTTCTTT	CASSSAMSGGAEAFF
TRBV7-8	-	TRBJ1-1	-	TGTGCCAGCAGCTTAGATCTGGGTGAAGCTTTCTTT	CASSLDLGEAFF
TRBV24-1	-	TRBJ1-1	-	TGTGCCACCAGTGATTCGGGGGGGAGGAACACTGAAGCTTTCTTT	CATSDSGGRNTEAFF
TRBV18	TRBD2	TRBJ2-1	-	TGTGCCAGCTCACCACCGACTAGCGGAGGCTCCTACAATGAGCAGTTCTTC	CASSPPTSGGSYNEQFF